This TCR beta chain was found in a study of T cell repertoires in ileal Crohn's disease. Study background: The MI sample came from the proximal margin of the surgical specimen. Per sample, roughly 0.5 micrograms of biopsy DNA were TCRB immunosequenced.

This CDR3 has 13 amino acids. Germline CDR1 reads SNHLY; CDR2 reads FYNNEI. With 8 bases removed from V and 7 bases from J, the gap between germline ends came to 18 bases. The method was immunoSEQ multiplex PCR; TCRdb's version includes in-frame clones alone and lacks a portion of them. Here the sample spans thousands of clones, about two thirds being singletons. Specified time point: proximal margin of the surgical specimen (macroscopically non-inflamed). The sequencing sample was made of ileal tissue. The V call is TRBV2, the J call TRBJ2-7; perhaps TRBD2 as D (6 bases). The source is an adult with Crohn's disease. The CDR3, as DNA: TGTGCCAGCGGGCCTAGCCCCCGGGGGGAGCAGTACTTC. Protein product: CASGPSPRGEQYF.